A selection of T cell receptor beta chains follows, all from one sample in a study of a mutant IDH1 vaccine in newly diagnosed glioma. Measured with immunoSEQ multiplex PCR; TCRdb has only the in-frame clones, and not every one. The sample holds roughly 60,000 clones, 80% seen once. Their antigen targets remain unknown. The source material was PBMCs, sampled from a glioma patient whose treatment included an IDH1 peptide vaccine. These receptors were taken from a man aged 40-49 years with glioma. Each CDR3 is given with its conserved first and last residue. Fields, in order: J gene, clone size, D gene, V gene, CDR3 protein, CDR3 DNA. D genes are given only for firm matches. Expanded clones get a size class; other rows say once, few or many, or leave the size out.

j_gene: TRBJ1-1
abundance: .
d_gene: .
v_gene: TRBV4-1
CDR3aa: CASSQQGVRTEAFF
CDR3nt: TGCGCCAGCAGCCAACAGGGTGTAAGGACTGAAGCTTTCTTT

j_gene: TRBJ2-7
abundance: .
d_gene: TRBD2
v_gene: TRBV4-1
CDR3aa: CASSQEELASEQYF
CDR3nt: TGCGCCAGCAGCCAAGAGGAACTAGCGAGCGAGCAGTACTTC

j_gene: TRBJ2-1
abundance: .
d_gene: TRBD2
v_gene: TRBV7-2
CDR3aa: CASAPGGGRHGSYNEQFF
CDR3nt: TGTGCCAGCGCCCCGGGCGGGGGGCGTCATGGGTCCTACAATGAGCAGTTCTTC

j_gene: TRBJ1-6
abundance: .
d_gene: .
v_gene: TRBV5-1
CDR3aa: CASSLEMESPLHF
CDR3nt: TGCGCCAGCAGCTTGGAAATGGAATCACCCCTCCACTTT

j_gene: TRBJ2-2
abundance: .
d_gene: .
v_gene: TRBV7-9
CDR3aa: CASSLSPLAENTGELFF
CDR3nt: TGTGCCAGCAGCTTATCCCCCTTGGCGGAGAACACCGGGGAGCTGTTTTTT

j_gene: TRBJ2-2
abundance: .
d_gene: TRBD2
v_gene: TRBV5-1
CDR3aa: CASSPRDYLFPGELFF
CDR3nt: TGCGCCAGCAGCCCCCGGGACTACCTTTTTCCCGGGGAGCTGTTTTTT

j_gene: TRBJ2-1
abundance: .
d_gene: .
v_gene: TRBV10-2
CDR3aa: CASTLDWNDNEQFF
CDR3nt: TGCGCCAGCACCCTGGACTGGAACGACAATGAGCAGTTCTTC

j_gene: TRBJ2-7
abundance: .
d_gene: .
v_gene: TRBV6-1
CDR3aa: CASRRTDIYEQYF
CDR3nt: TGTGCCAGCAGACGAACAGATATCTACGAGCAGTACTTC

j_gene: TRBJ1-1
abundance: .
d_gene: .
v_gene: TRBV5-6
CDR3aa: CASSTDINHEAFF
CDR3nt: TGTGCCAGCAGCACCGACATAAACCATGAAGCTTTCTTT

j_gene: TRBJ2-5
abundance: .
d_gene: TRBD1
v_gene: TRBV7-8
CDR3aa: CASIPGTGVQETQYF
CDR3nt: TGTGCCAGCATCCCCGGGACAGGGGTCCAAGAGACCCAGTACTTC

j_gene: TRBJ1-1
abundance: medium-sized
d_gene: TRBD1
v_gene: TRBV13
CDR3aa: CASSLGTGPIHTEAFF
CDR3nt: TGTGCCAGCAGCCTCGGGACAGGCCCGATACACACTGAAGCTTTCTTT

j_gene: TRBJ2-5
abundance: once
d_gene: .
v_gene: TRBV5-1
CDR3aa: CASSLGNSGANRETQYF
CDR3nt: TGCGCCAGCAGCTTAGGGAACTCCGGGGCTAACCGAGAGACCCAGTACTTC

j_gene: TRBJ1-5
abundance: .
d_gene: .
v_gene: TRBV2
CDR3aa: CASSEQGNQPQHF
CDR3nt: TGTGCCAGCAGTGAACAGGGTAATCAGCCCCAGCATTTT

j_gene: TRBJ1-6
abundance: .
d_gene: .
v_gene: TRBV6-5
CDR3aa: CASSYTESYNSPLHF
CDR3nt: TGTGCCAGCAGTTACACGGAGTCCTATAATTCACCCCTCCACTTT

j_gene: TRBJ1-2
abundance: .
d_gene: .
v_gene: TRBV7-9
CDR3aa: CASSPWDMGGYTF
CDR3nt: TGTGCCAGCAGCCCATGGGACATGGGGGGCTACACCTTC

j_gene: TRBJ2-3
abundance: .
d_gene: TRBD2
v_gene: TRBV7-9
CDR3aa: CASSLVRSGGVKDTQYF
CDR3nt: TGTGCCAGCAGCTTAGTACGCTCGGGGGGGGTTAAAGATACGCAGTATTTT

j_gene: TRBJ1-3
abundance: .
d_gene: .
v_gene: TRBV5-6
CDR3aa: CASSFSGGRENTIYF
CDR3nt: TGTGCCAGCAGCTTCTCGGGGGGTCGAGAAAACACCATATATTTT

j_gene: TRBJ2-2
abundance: few
d_gene: .
v_gene: TRBV11-2
CDR3aa: CASSFPSGELFF
CDR3nt: TGTGCCAGCAGCTTTCCCTCCGGGGAGCTGTTTTTT

j_gene: TRBJ1-2
abundance: .
d_gene: .
v_gene: TRBV6-1
CDR3aa: CASREGSANYGYTF
CDR3nt: TGTGCCAGCAGGGAGGGTAGCGCTAACTATGGCTACACCTTC

j_gene: TRBJ1-1
abundance: .
d_gene: .
v_gene: TRBV15
CDR3aa: CATKAPTNTEAFF
CDR3nt: TGTGCCACCAAGGCCCCAACGAACACTGAAGCTTTCTTT

j_gene: TRBJ1-5
abundance: .
d_gene: .
v_gene: TRBV27
CDR3aa: CASWEGNQPQHF
CDR3nt: TGTGCCAGCTGGGAAGGTAATCAGCCCCAGCATTTT

j_gene: TRBJ2-7
abundance: .
d_gene: TRBD1
v_gene: TRBV13
CDR3aa: CASSSVRDSPYEQYF
CDR3nt: TGTGCCAGCAGCTCCGTCCGGGACAGCCCCTACGAGCAGTACTTC

j_gene: TRBJ1-2
abundance: .
d_gene: .
v_gene: TRBV5-5
CDR3aa: CASSWQGYGYTF
CDR3nt: TGTGCCAGCAGCTGGCAGGGCTATGGCTACACCTTC

j_gene: TRBJ2-7
abundance: .
d_gene: TRBD2
v_gene: TRBV5-4
CDR3aa: CASSLRAGNYEQYF
CDR3nt: TGTGCCAGCAGCTTGCGAGCGGGGAACTACGAGCAGTACTTC

j_gene: TRBJ2-5
abundance: .
d_gene: .
v_gene: TRBV5-1
CDR3aa: CASSFLPGTGETQYF
CDR3nt: TGCGCCAGCAGCTTTTTACCCGGGACGGGAGAGACCCAGTACTTC

j_gene: TRBJ1-5
abundance: few
d_gene: .
v_gene: TRBV7-6
CDR3aa: CASSRTSGFNQPQHF
CDR3nt: TGTGCCAGCAGTAGAACGTCAGGGTTCAATCAGCCCCAGCATTTT

j_gene: TRBJ2-7
abundance: .
d_gene: TRBD1
v_gene: TRBV5-1
CDR3aa: CASSLDRGDYEQYF
CDR3nt: TGCGCCAGCAGCCTGGACAGGGGAGACTACGAGCAGTACTTC

j_gene: TRBJ2-2
abundance: .
d_gene: .
v_gene: TRBV11-2
CDR3aa: CASSLIGNTGELFF
CDR3nt: TGTGCCAGCAGCTTGATCGGGAACACCGGGGAGCTGTTTTTT

j_gene: TRBJ2-1
abundance: medium-sized
d_gene: .
v_gene: TRBV6-5
CDR3aa: CASSTYSNEQFF
CDR3nt: TGTGCCAGCAGTACCTACAGCAATGAGCAGTTCTTC

j_gene: TRBJ1-2
abundance: .
d_gene: .
v_gene: TRBV5-1
CDR3aa: CASSTLTANYGYTF
CDR3nt: TGCGCCAGCAGCACCCTGACAGCTAACTATGGCTACACCTTC

j_gene: TRBJ2-7
abundance: .
d_gene: TRBD2
v_gene: TRBV19
CDR3aa: CASRGLAGIGYEQYF
CDR3nt: TGTGCCAGTAGGGGACTAGCGGGGATCGGCTACGAGCAGTACTTC

j_gene: TRBJ2-1
abundance: once
d_gene: TRBD2
v_gene: TRBV4-2
CDR3aa: CASSRPRQGLAGVLGQFF
CDR3nt: TGTGCCAGCAGCCGACCAAGGCAAGGACTAGCGGGGGTCCTAGGGCAGTTCTTC